These 13 T cell receptor beta chains came from one sample sequenced in a study of beta chain features in type 1 diabetes. Isolated RNA was reverse transcribed in full, so expressed TCRB transcripts were sequenced. TCRdb keeps only in-frame clones here, not all; method: immunoSEQ multiplex PCR. Among approximately 340,000 clones listed, more than 12% were seen once. The source material was naive CD4+ T cells from blood. Receptors originate from a woman aged 18-35 years in good health.

This clone has more than one count but fewer than ten. This chain joins TRBV9 and TRBJ2-7; 8 bases align to TRBD1. Germline V gene lookup returns CDR1 SGDLS and CDR2 YYNGEE. V dropped 3 bases and J dropped 0; count of bases not matched to a gene: 5. The CDR3 extends over 15 amino acids. The CDR3 nucleotides read TGTGCCAGCAGCGGCGACAGGGGACGCTCCTACGAGCAGTACTTC. It codes for CASSGDRGRSYEQYF. Full variable domain (outside the CDR3, taken from reference TRBV9 and TRBJ2-7): DSGVTQTPKHLITATGQRVTLRCSPRSGDLSVYWYQQSLDQGLQFLIQYYNGEERAKGNILERFSAQQFPDLHSELNLSSLELGDSALYFCASSGDRGRSYEQYFGPGTRLTVT.

This clone occurred a few times. The V call is TRBV29-1, the J call TRBJ1-1; D is perhaps TRBD1 (6 bases). The CDR3 spans 14 residues. The germline gives CDR1 SQVTM, CDR2 ANQGSEA. Trimming left V 1 base short and J 4 bases short, with 13 bases between. CDR3 in DNA: TGCAGCGTTGAAGTACAGGGTGAAGGCACTGAAGCTTTCTTT. Translated: CSVEVQGEGTEAFF.

This clone was counted between two and nine times. The genes are TRBV6-5 and TRBJ1-1; 8 positions agree with TRBD1. Germline V gene data show CDR1 as MNHEY and CDR2 as SVGAGI. There are 14 residues in the CDR3. The V segment lost 6 bases and the J segment 2 bases; nucleotides outside the gene matches: 5. CDR3 bases: TGTGCCAGCAGCCCGGGACAGGTAAACACTGAAGCTTTCTTT. It encodes CASSPGQVNTEAFF.

This clone turned up a few times. The chain joins TRBV6-5 to TRBJ2-1; TRBD1 aligns across 7 bases. The CDR3 covers 15 residues. The J segment lost 7 bases and the V segment lost 1 base, leaving 7 bases of the junction unmatched. From germline, CDR1 is MNHEY and CDR2 SVGAGI. CDR3: CASSYYTGDGNEQFF. Here the CDR3 DNA reads TGTGCCAGCAGTTACTACACAGGGGACGGGAATGAGCAGTTCTTC.

This rearrangement joins TRBV14 to TRBJ1-1; the match to TRBD1 covers 7 bases. Germline trimming cut 4 bases from V and 0 bases from J; bases unmatched to any gene: 2. The germline CDR1 and CDR2 sequences are SGHDN and FVKESK. The CDR3 contains 14 residues. In DNA form, the CDR3 reads TGTGCCAGCAGCCGGGACAGTATGAACACTGAAGCTTTCTTT. Translating gives CASSRDSMNTEAFF.

The gene calls are TRBV4-3 and TRBJ2-1, with D maybe TRBD2 (6 bases). The germline V gene has CDR1 LGHNA and CDR2 YSLEER. This CDR3 is 15 amino acids long. Trimming took 1 base from V and 4 from J, leaving 11 bases between them. The CDR3 spells CASSQGQRVYNEQFF. Written as DNA, the CDR3 is TGCGCCAGCAGCCAAGGCCAGCGGGTATACAATGAGCAGTTCTTC.

V gene TRBV20-1 combines with J gene TRBJ1-1; possibly TRBD1 for D (6 bases). The CDR3 is 11 amino acids. Germline V gene sequence: CDR1 DFQATT, CDR2 SNEGSKA (reference sequence). Written as DNA, the CDR3 is TGCAGGAAGGAAGGGGGCACTGAAGCTTTCTTT. It specifies CRKEGGTEAFF.

As concerns this clone: Other DNA sequences of this sample code for an identical CDR3. The chain joins TRBV29-1 to TRBJ1-1; 7 bases match TRBD1. After removal of 7 bases from V and 0 bases from J, the junction contained 5 bases not matched to a gene. From germline, CDR1 is SQVTM and CDR2 ANQGSEA. This CDR3 spans 13 amino acids. The CDR3 sequence: CSARDSLNTEAFF. The DNA of the CDR3 is TGCAGCGCCCGGGACAGCCTGAACACTGAAGCTTTCTTT.

The genes are TRBV5-1 and TRBJ2-7, with 12 bases lining up with TRBD2. The CDR3 extends over 15 amino acids. Germline assignment: CDR1 SGHRS and CDR2 YFSETQ. V shed 4 bases and J 7 bases; nucleotides not matched to a gene: 9. Here the CDR3 DNA reads TGCGCCAGCAGCCCGACCGGGACTAGCGGGCTTGAGCAGTACTTC. Protein sequence: CASSPTGTSGLEQYF.

The V gene is TRBV9, the J gene TRBJ2-1; 10 nucleotides match TRBD1. Germline trimming cut 3 bases from V and 8 bases from J; bases unmatched to any gene: 8. Germline V gene data show CDR1 as SGDLS and CDR2 as YYNGEE. The CDR3 contains 15 residues. CDR3 protein: CASSGTRDRGYEQFF. The CDR3 nucleotides read TGTGCCAGCAGCGGAACCCGGGACAGGGGTTATGAGCAGTTCTTC.

This clone occurred a few times. This chain uses TRBV30 with TRBJ2-5; weak D call: TRBD2 (6 bases). The CDR3 has 15 residues. Trimming stripped 1 base from V and 3 bases from J, with 15 bases between. CDR1 and CDR2 from the germline V gene are GTSNPN and SVGIG (reference sequence). DNA for the CDR3: TGTGCCTGGAGTGCCGTCCTGACTAGAAAAGAGACCCAGTACTTC. The encoded protein is CAWSAVLTRKETQYF.

This clone was counted between two and nine times. The gene calls are TRBV15 and TRBJ2-7; a weak D match, TRBD2 (5 bases). The ends were cut back, 0 bases at V and 2 bases at J, with 8 bases in the middle. There are 14 residues in the CDR3. Per germline, CDR1 LNHNV and CDR2 YYDKDF (reference sequence). The CDR3 nucleotides read TGTGCCACCAGCAGAGATCGGGGTACCTACGAGCAGTACTTC. This gives the protein CATSRDRGTYEQYF. Combining the CDR3 with reference TRBV15 and TRBJ2-7 gives the whole variable domain DAMVIQNPRYQVTQFGKPVTLSCSQTLNHNVMYWYQQKSSQAPKLLFHYYDKDFNNEADTPDNFQSRRPNTSFCFLDIRSPGLGDTAMYLCATSRDRGTYEQYFGPGTRLTVT.

The chain carries TRBV29-1 and TRBJ2-4; D remains ambiguous. V was clipped by 3 bases and J by 3 bases, with 9 bases between them. CDR3 length: 13 residues. Germline V lookup: CDR1 SQVTM, CDR2 ANQGSEA. The CDR3 loop reads CSVDSGSKNIQYF. The CDR3 nucleotides are TGCAGCGTTGATTCAGGTAGCAAAAACATTCAGTACTTC.